The 23 T cell receptor beta chains below were found in one sample sequenced in a study of glioma-infiltrating T cells. Amplification of TCR alpha and beta CDR3 regions from RNA used iRepertoire nested multiplex PCR. TCRdb reprocessed the multiplex PCR reads with MiXCR, giving one entry per CDR3 protein. The sample includes 150,000 or so distinct CDR3 sequences, about two fifths of them seen just once. The sequencing sample was made of glioma tissue, nonneoplastic brain tissue, or PBMCs (not recorded which). These receptors were obtained from a human donor with low-grade glioma or glioblastoma, undergoing nonglioma brain surgery, or in good health (not recorded which).

In this sample, this clonotype turned up a few times. This chain links TRBV15 with TRBJ1-2; no clear D gene. Germline V gene data show CDR1 as LNHNV and CDR2 as YYDKDF (reference sequence). This CDR3 is built from 14 residues. Trimming took off 0 bases at V and 1 base at J, with 6 bases between the two ends. CDR3 sequence: CATSRDGINYGYTF. In nucleotides, the CDR3 is TGTGCCACCAGCAGAGATGGGATTAACTATGGCTACACCTTC.

This chain links TRBV6-1 with TRBJ2-3; no clear D gene. This CDR3 has 14 residues. From germline, CDR1 is MNHNS and CDR2 SASEGT. V was pared by 7 bases and J by 0 bases, with 11 bases between. The CDR3 is CASKRVVSTDTQYF. The CDR3 DNA follows: TGTGCCAGCAAAAGGGTGGTTAGCACAGATACGCAGTATTTT.

This chain links TRBV7-9 with TRBJ2-1; TRBD2 agrees at 7 bases. CDR1 and CDR2 from the germline V gene are SEHNR and FQNEAQ (reference sequence). The CDR3 totals 16 residues. With V trimmed by 5 bases and J by 4 bases, 11 bases remained unmatched. In DNA, the CDR3 is TGTGCCAGCAGCCCAGGGTTGACTAGCAATTACAATGAGCAGTTCTTC. It translates to CASSPGLTSNYNEQFF. Based on the CDR3 plus reference TRBV7-9 and TRBJ2-1, the full variable domain is DTGVSQNPRHKITKRGQNVTFRCDPISEHNRLYWYRQTLGQGPEFLTYFQNEAQLEKSRLLSDRFSAERPKGSFSTLEIQRTEQGDSAMYLCASSPGLTSNYNEQFFGPGTRLTVL.

Turning to this clonotype: A junction boundary mismatches the germline segment, possibly from a read error. This chain connects TRBV7-2 to TRBJ1-1; 10 positions agree with TRBD1. Per germline, CDR1 SGHTA and CDR2 FQGNSA. The CDR3 contains 14 residues. CDR3 region: CASIRTGGRTEAFF. In DNA, the CDR3 is TGCGCCAGCATCCGGACAGGGGGAAGGACTGAAGCTTTCTTT.

This chain connects TRBV6-6 to TRBJ2-1; D gene unclear. V was trimmed by 1 base and J by 4 bases, leaving 11 bases between them. Germline V gives CDR1 MNHNY, CDR2 SVGAGI (reference sequence). This CDR3 contains 15 residues. The CDR3 DNA is TGTGCCAGCAGTTACTTAGGACCACCTTACAATGAGCAGTTCTTC. This gives the protein CASSYLGPPYNEQFF.

The chain combines TRBV28 with TRBJ1-5; D is unclear. Trimming stripped 4 bases from V and 10 bases from J, with 14 bases between. The CDR3 covers 13 residues. Germline assignment: CDR1 MDHEN and CDR2 SYDVKM. The DNA for the CDR3 is TGTGCCAGCAGTTACACGGGAGTCGGCCCCCAGCATTTT. Translated, it gives CASSYTGVGPQHF. Variable domain in full (rest from reference TRBV28 and TRBJ1-5): DVKVTQSSRYLVKRTGEKVFLECVQDMDHENMFWYRQDPGLGLRLIYFSYDVKMKEKGDIPEGYSVSREKKERFSLILESASTNQTSMYLCASSYTGVGPQHFGDGTRLSIL.

The chain recombines TRBV20-1 with TRBJ1-5; 10 bases line up with TRBD1. V shed 4 bases and J 1 base; nucleotides not matched to a gene: 4. This CDR3 is built from 15 residues. Per the germline V gene, CDR1 is DFQATT and CDR2 is SNEGSKA (reference sequence). In DNA form, the CDR3 reads TGCAGTGCTAACGACAGGGGGCTCAGCAATCAGCCCCAGCATTTT. Translating it yields CSANDRGLSNQPQHF.

The chain links TRBV4-1 to TRBJ2-1, with 12 positions matching TRBD2. The length of the CDR3 is 17 residues. The germline gives CDR1 MGHRA, CDR2 YSYEKL. V shed 5 bases and J 4 bases; nucleotides not matched to a gene: 9. The CDR3 here is CASSAFEGTSGYNEQFF. Written as DNA, the CDR3 is TGCGCCAGCAGCGCGTTTGAAGGGACTAGCGGGTACAATGAGCAGTTCTTC.

The rearrangement uses TRBV28 and TRBJ2-1, with D maybe TRBD1 (5 bases). V was shortened by 5 bases and J by 5 bases, with 28 bases between the two germline ends. This CDR3 is 19 amino acids long. Germline CDR1 MDHEN, CDR2 SYDVKM. The CDR3 bases are TGTGCCAGCAGTCCGCAGGTACAACCGACAAGGGGTACCCACAATGAGCAGTTCTTC. Translation gives CASSPQVQPTRGTHNEQFF. The complete variable domain, with remaining parts taken from reference TRBV28 and TRBJ2-1, reads DVKVTQSSRYLVKRTGEKVFLECVQDMDHENMFWYRQDPGLGLRLIYFSYDVKMKEKGDIPEGYSVSREKKERFSLILESASTNQTSMYLCASSPQVQPTRGTHNEQFFGPGTRLTVL.

The chain uses TRBV20-1 and TRBJ2-6; D is unclear. Germline V gives CDR1 DFQATT, CDR2 SNEGSKA (reference sequence). V gave up 1 base and J gave up 0 bases, with 4 bases separating them. The CDR3 has 14 residues. CDR3 bases: TGCAGTGCTAGAGGAGCCTCTGGGGCCAACGTCCTGACTTTC. This encodes CSARGASGANVLTF.

Concerning this clonotype itself: Compared with germline, one end of the junction differs, possibly owing to a read error. The V call is TRBV2, the J call TRBJ1-1; the D gene is possibly TRBD1 (5 bases). The V gene's germline CDR1 is SNHLY and CDR2 FYNNEI. This CDR3 has 14 amino acids. The CDR3 here is CASSEGTLNPESFF. CDR3 nucleotides: TGTGCCAGCAGTGAAGGGACACTGAACCCTGAATCTTTCTTT.

This clonotype appeared many times. The rearrangement joins TRBV6-1 to TRBJ1-5, with D maybe TRBD1 (5 bases). The V gene's germline CDR1 is MNHNS and CDR2 SASEGT. The CDR3 spans 13 residues. The ends were cut back, 6 bases at V and 11 bases at J, with 17 bases in the middle. The CDR3 DNA is TGTGCCAGCAGGGGGACGACCGACGGGGCCCAGCATTTT. Amino acid sequence: CASRGTTDGAQHF.

In its sample, this clonotype was seen once. V gene TRBV27 combines with J gene TRBJ1-1; TRBD1 might be the D (5 bases). V lost 6 bases and J 3 bases, leaving 23 bases between the germline ends. Looked up from germline, CDR1 is MNHEY and CDR2 is SMNVEV (reference sequence). The CDR3 consists of 17 residues. In DNA form, the CDR3 reads TGTGCCAGCAGCCAAGCCCGCTTACAGGTGGTGGACACTGAAGCTTTCTTT. Encoded protein: CASSQARLQVVDTEAFF.

V usage is TRBV7-9 and J usage is TRBJ1-2, with D unclear. V was pared by 6 bases and J by 7 bases, with 15 bases between. The V gene's germline CDR1 is SEHNR and CDR2 FQNEAQ (reference sequence). The CDR3 runs 13 residues. CDR3 nucleotide sequence: TGTGCCAGCAGAATTTACACGGAGCCTGGCTACACCTTC. Its translation is CASRIYTEPGYTF.

This clonotype was detected only a few times. The rearrangement joins TRBV20-1 to TRBJ2-5; 7 positions match TRBD1. V shed 5 bases and J 10 bases; nucleotides not matched to a gene: 10. There are 12 residues in the CDR3. Germline CDR1 is DFQATT and CDR2 is SNEGSKA (reference sequence). The CDR3 DNA reads TGCAGTGCTTTGACAGGGCCGACGGACCAGTACTTC. It specifies CSALTGPTDQYF.

On this clonotype itself: A much larger clone lies a single base off, so this may be a read error. This chain joins TRBV28 and TRBJ2-1; 13 bases agree with TRBD2. This CDR3 has 16 amino acids. After removal of 2 bases from V and 8 bases from J, the junction contained 6 bases not matched to a gene. The germline V gene has CDR1 MDHEN and CDR2 SYDVKM. The CDR3 protein is CASSLPGLAGYDEQFF. The CDR3 DNA reads as TGTGCCAGCAGTTTACCGGGACTAGCGGGGTACGATGAGCAGTTCTTC. Full variable domain (remainder filled in from reference TRBV28 and TRBJ2-1): DVKVTQSSRYLVKRTGEKVFLECVQDMDHENMFWYRQDPGLGLRLIYFSYDVKMKEKGDIPEGYSVSREKKERFSLILESASTNQTSMYLCASSLPGLAGYDEQFFGPGTRLTVL.

The genes are TRBV6-1 and TRBJ2-5; a weak D match, TRBD2 (6 bases). Trimming removed 7 bases from V and 0 bases from J, with 9 bases in between. Germline CDR1 reads MNHNS; CDR2 reads SASEGT. The CDR3 totals 13 residues. CDR3 sequence: CASKRDYQETQYF. The CDR3 nucleotides read TGTGCCAGCAAAAGGGACTACCAAGAGACCCAGTACTTC.

This clonotype occurred a few times. The rearrangement joins TRBV6-1 to TRBJ1-6, with D unresolved. The germline CDR1 and CDR2 sequences are MNHNS and SASEGT. The CDR3 runs to 14 residues. Trimming shortened V by 6 bases and J by 0 bases, and 6 bases separated the two germline ends. The CDR3: CASRGSSYNSPLHF. CDR3 coding DNA: TGTGCCAGCAGAGGGAGCTCCTATAATTCACCCCTCCACTTT.

The sample holds many counts of this clonotype. This chain links TRBV6-1 with TRBJ2-7; D may be TRBD1 or TRBD2 (6 bases each). V was clipped by 10 bases and J by 2 bases, with 18 bases between them. Germline lookup yields CDR1 MNHNS and CDR2 SASEGT. CDR3 length equals 14 residues. The CDR3 loop reads CATKWGDTTYEQYF. The CDR3 DNA reads TGTGCCACTAAATGGGGGGACACAACCTACGAGCAGTACTTC.

The rearrangement uses TRBV5-5 and TRBJ2-5; TRBD2 aligns across 7 bases. Germline values: CDR1 SGHKS, CDR2 YYEKEE (reference sequence). Trimming took 2 bases from V and 4 from J; bases not matched to a gene: 5. There are 14 residues in the CDR3. The CDR3 DNA reads TGTGCCAGCAGCTTTGGCGGGGGTAGAGAGACCCAGTACTTC. It codes for CASSFGGGRETQYF.

This clonotype was seen many times. The V gene is TRBV6-1, the J gene TRBJ1-2, with a weak D call TRBD1 (6 bases). CDR1 MNHNS and CDR2 SASEGT come from the germline V gene. This CDR3 is built from 13 residues. Trimming removed 5 bases at V and 7 bases at J, with 14 bases between. The CDR3 DNA reads TGTGCCAGCAGTCCCCGGACAGTCGGTGGCTACACCTTC. It is translated as CASSPRTVGGYTF.

The CDR3 region is CASTTGTGNSPLHF. The CDR3 bases are TGTGCCAGCACTACCGGGACAGGGAATTCACCCCTCCACTTT. V gene TRBV27 combines with J gene TRBJ1-6; 9 bases line up with TRBD1. The CDR3 length is 14 residues. Germline CDR1 and CDR2: MNHEY and SMNVEV (reference sequence). J lost 7 bases, V lost 7 bases, and 5 bases had no gene match.

The count of this clonotype is one. This chain links TRBV7-2 with TRBJ1-1; no firm D call. Germline V CDR1 and CDR2: SGHTA, FQGNSA. V was pared by 3 bases and J by 1 base, with 6 bases between. The CDR3 has 13 amino acids. The CDR3 DNA follows: TGTGCCAGCAGCTTTGACACGAACACTGAAGCTTTCTTT. Translation gives CASSFDTNTEAFF.